The 16 T cell receptor beta chains below all came from one sample that was sequenced in a study of T-cell reconstitution after alpha-beta-depleted transplantation in children. Using unique molecular identifiers, the investigators prepared the TCRbeta library. Each CDR3 protein is one row after TCRdb ran MiXCR on the PCR reads. The sample lists just under 350,000 distinct CDR3 sequences; 15% to 20% were seen once. This material consisted of PBMCs, mostly from graft donor cells, taken 360 days after TCRalphabeta/CD19-depleted stem cell transplant. The receptor set was obtained from a male patient under 10 years old who had a stem cell transplant for acute lymphoblastic leukemia, so the T cells may come from the graft donor.

This clonotype has just a few counts. The chain joins TRBV27 to TRBJ2-3; 7 bases are a match to TRBD1. Germline-derived CDR1 and CDR2 are MNHEY and SMNVEV (reference sequence). The CDR3 is made up of 18 amino acids. V lost 4 bases and J lost 1; bases outside the gene matches: 14. This CDR3 is CASSSHSTGPAGTDTQYF. The CDR3 coding sequence is TGTGCCAGCAGTTCCCATTCGACAGGGCCGGCGGGCACAGATACGCAGTATTTT.

The chain recombines TRBV28 with TRBJ2-3; 13 bases match TRBD2. The germline gives CDR1 MDHEN, CDR2 SYDVKM. V lost 3 bases, J lost 5 bases, and 8 bases stayed unmatched. The CDR3 is 17 residues long. The CDR3: CASSFPTSGRAQDTQYF. In DNA, the CDR3 is TGTGCCAGCAGTTTCCCTACTAGCGGGAGGGCTCAAGATACGCAGTATTTT.

In its sample, this clonotype was seen many times. The chain carries TRBV7-3 and TRBJ2-1, with D tentatively TRBD1 (6 bases). V lost 5 bases to trimming and J lost 5 bases, with 19 bases between them. The CDR3 consists of 16 residues. Germline V gives CDR1 SGHTA, CDR2 FQGTGA. The CDR3 reads CASSPVRTANNNEQFF. The CDR3 region has the DNA TGTGCCAGCAGCCCCGTTAGGACAGCTAATAACAATGAGCAGTTCTTC.

The rearrangement joins TRBV10-3 to TRBJ2-5, with D possibly being TRBD2 (6 bases). CDR3 length: 13 amino acids. Germline CDR1 reads ENHRY; CDR2 reads SYGVKD. The V end was cut by 7 bases, the J end by 5 bases, with 14 bases between. As DNA, the CDR3 is TGTGCCATCACCCCCGGGGGAGACGAGACCCAGTACTTC. This sequence encodes CAITPGGDETQYF.

This clonotype was seen ten or more times. V usage is TRBV29-1 and J usage is TRBJ2-1; TRBD1 matches 9 bases. The trim removed 2 bases at V and 10 bases at J, leaving 12 bases unmatched. The CDR3 runs 15 residues. Per germline, CDR1 SQVTM and CDR2 ANQGSEA. The CDR3 here is CSVEPQGAGAEEQFF. DNA for the CDR3: TGCAGCGTTGAACCACAGGGGGCGGGTGCGGAGGAGCAGTTCTTC.

This sequence joins TRBV12-3 or TRBV12-4 and TRBJ1-1, with D perhaps TRBD1 (5 bases). The ends were cut back, 3 bases at V and 4 bases at J, with 12 bases in the middle. The CDR3 contains 14 residues. DNA of the CDR3: TGTGCCAGCAGTTTTTGGGGGGGGGGCACTGAAGCTTTCTTT. Encoded protein: CASSFWGGGTEAFF.

The rearrangement joins TRBV12-3 or TRBV12-4 to TRBJ2-1, with 7 nucleotides matching TRBD2. This CDR3 has 17 amino acids. J lost 4 bases, V lost 3 bases, and 12 bases had no gene match. The CDR3 DNA reads as TGTGCCAGCAGTTTGGATCGCAGGGAGGGAGGGTACAATGAGCAGTTCTTC. This translates into CASSLDRREGGYNEQFF.

The chain couples TRBV28 to TRBJ1-6; weak D call: TRBD1 (6 bases). The V end was cut by 1 base, the J end by 8 bases, with 12 bases between. There are 15 residues in the CDR3. The germline V gene encodes CDR1 MDHEN and CDR2 SYDVKM. The CDR3 region is CASSLLTGWDSPLHF. For the CDR3, the DNA is TGTGCCAGCAGTTTATTAACAGGGTGGGATTCACCCCTCCACTTT.

The chain carries TRBV20-1 and TRBJ2-7; 9 positions agree with TRBD1. This CDR3 contains 14 residues. Unmatched junction bases numbered 5, after V lost 3 bases and J lost 2 bases. The germline gives CDR1 DFQATT, CDR2 SNEGSKA (reference sequence). The CDR3 protein is CSASITGGPYEQYF. The CDR3 region has the DNA TGCAGTGCTAGCATAACAGGGGGCCCCTACGAGCAGTACTTC.

This clonotype came up a few times. V and J are TRBV4-1 and TRBJ2-2; TRBD1 is a possible D gene (5 bases). Trimming pared 3 bases from V and 1 base from J, leaving 18 bases between. Per the germline V gene, CDR1 is MGHRA and CDR2 is YSYEKL. This CDR3 has 18 amino acids. For the CDR3, the DNA is TGCGCCAGCAGCCATCGACCTACAGGTTCAGGGAACACCGGGGAGCTGTTTTTT. Amino acid sequence: CASSHRPTGSGNTGELFF.

This chain joins TRBV12-3 or TRBV12-4 and TRBJ2-1; D is possibly TRBD2 (5 bases). CDR3 length: 11 residues. V lost 6 bases, J lost 9 bases, and 9 bases lay in between. CDR3 protein: CASRYGGEQFF. DNA for the CDR3: TGTGCCAGCAGATACGGAGGTGAGCAGTTCTTC.

The V gene is TRBV10-3, the J gene TRBJ1-3; 8 nucleotides line up with TRBD1. The CDR3 has 14 residues. V was pared by 4 bases and J by 3 bases, with 2 bases of the junction left unmatched. Germline V gene sequence: CDR1 ENHRY, CDR2 SYGVKD. The CDR3 protein is CAISGTGLGNTIYF. DNA for the CDR3: TGTGCCATCAGTGGGACAGGGCTTGGAAACACCATATATTTT.

The chain couples TRBV28 to TRBJ2-5; TRBD1 is a possible D gene (5 bases). The CDR3 extends over 14 amino acids. V was clipped by 5 bases and J by 5 bases, with 15 bases between them. Germline assignment: CDR1 MDHEN and CDR2 SYDVKM. DNA for the CDR3: TGTGCCAGCAGTCCATCCAGGGCTGGGGAGACCCAGTACTTC. Its protein is CASSPSRAGETQYF.

In its sample, this clonotype was seen a few times. This chain connects TRBV24-1 to TRBJ2-1; 12 bases map to TRBD2. CDR1 and CDR2 (germline): KGHDR, SFDVKD. V lost 7 bases, J lost 8 bases, and 2 bases stayed unmatched. This CDR3 is built from 13 residues. CDR3 region: CATRTSGSYEQFF. CDR3 sequence (DNA): TGTGCCACCAGGACTAGCGGGAGCTATGAGCAGTTCTTC.

The chain couples TRBV4-2 to TRBJ2-3; 8 bases are a match to TRBD1. The J segment lost 2 bases and the V segment lost 4 bases, leaving 11 bases of the junction unmatched. Germline loops: CDR1 LGHNA, CDR2 YNFKEQ. CDR3 length equals 17 residues. The CDR3 region is CASSRGGWTGYTDTQYF. Here the CDR3 DNA reads TGTGCCAGCAGCCGGGGTGGGTGGACAGGGTACACAGATACGCAGTATTTT.

V and J are TRBV29-1 and TRBJ2-1; D might be TRBD2 (6 bases). Germline V gene data show CDR1 as SQVTM and CDR2 as ANQGSEA. There are 17 residues in the CDR3. Deletions cut 0 bases from V and 3 bases from J, with 18 bases between. In DNA, the CDR3 is TGCAGCGTTGAAGATCTTATACGGCGGGACGGCTACAATGAGCAGTTCTTC. As protein: CSVEDLIRRDGYNEQFF.